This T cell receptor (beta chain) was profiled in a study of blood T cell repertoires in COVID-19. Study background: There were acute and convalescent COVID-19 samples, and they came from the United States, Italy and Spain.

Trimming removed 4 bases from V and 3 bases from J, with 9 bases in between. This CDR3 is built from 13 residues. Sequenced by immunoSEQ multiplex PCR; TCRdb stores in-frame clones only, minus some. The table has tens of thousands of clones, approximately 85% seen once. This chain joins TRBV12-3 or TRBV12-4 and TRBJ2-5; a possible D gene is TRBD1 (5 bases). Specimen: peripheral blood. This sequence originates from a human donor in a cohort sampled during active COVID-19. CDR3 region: CASSYRLEETQYF. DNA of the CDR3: TGTGCCAGCAGTTACAGGCTAGAAGAGACCCAGTACTTC.